Below, one T cell receptor (beta chain) is given with its context. Its cognate antigen is unknown. These data come from a study of identical twins. Study-wide results and caveats: Models came in too low on out-of-frame TCR alpha sharing in monozygotic twins.

TCRdb re-derived calls from the 5' RACE reads in MiXCR, one entry per CDR3 protein. The sample has 470,000 or so distinct CDR3 sequences; roughly 24% are singletons. CDR3 size: 13 residues. V was cut by 0 bases and J by 7 bases, with 7 bases left in between. Looked up from germline, CDR1 is LGHNA and CDR2 is YNFKEQ. This sample was shared with a second study, whose subject was T cells expressing NK-cell markers.

Material: CD4+ T cells sorted from blood. V gene TRBV4-2 combines with J gene TRBJ2-1; D remains ambiguous. The sequence was collected from a woman aged 18-29 years in good health. CDR3 sequence: CASSQDLTNEQFF. The CDR3 DNA reads as TGTGCCAGCAGCCAAGATCTGACGAATGAGCAGTTCTTC.